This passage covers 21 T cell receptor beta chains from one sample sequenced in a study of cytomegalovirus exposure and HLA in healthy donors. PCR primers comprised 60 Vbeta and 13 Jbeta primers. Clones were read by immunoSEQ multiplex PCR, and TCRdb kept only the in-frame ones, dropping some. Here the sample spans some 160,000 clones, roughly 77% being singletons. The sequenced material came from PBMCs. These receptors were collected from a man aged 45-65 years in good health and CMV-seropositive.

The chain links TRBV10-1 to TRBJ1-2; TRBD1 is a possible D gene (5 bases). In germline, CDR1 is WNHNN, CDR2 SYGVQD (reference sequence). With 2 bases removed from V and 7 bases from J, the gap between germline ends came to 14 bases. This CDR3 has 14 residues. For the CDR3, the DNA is TGCGCCAGCAGTGAGCAAGCGGGACCTATTGGCTACACCTTC. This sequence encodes CASSEQAGPIGYTF.

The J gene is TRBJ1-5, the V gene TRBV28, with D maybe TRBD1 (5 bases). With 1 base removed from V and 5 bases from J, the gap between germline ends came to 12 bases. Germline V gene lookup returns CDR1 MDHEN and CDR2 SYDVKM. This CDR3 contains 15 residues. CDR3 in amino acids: CASSLSGRRDQPQHF. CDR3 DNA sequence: TGTGCCAGCAGTTTATCAGGACGCAGGGATCAGCCCCAGCATTTT.

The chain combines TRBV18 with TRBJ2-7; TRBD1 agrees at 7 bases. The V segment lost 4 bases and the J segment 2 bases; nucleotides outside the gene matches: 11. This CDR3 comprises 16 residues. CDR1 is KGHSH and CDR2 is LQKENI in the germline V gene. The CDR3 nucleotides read TGTGCCAGCTCACAGCCCTACAGAGACAGGGCCTACGAGCAGTACTTC. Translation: CASSQPYRDRAYEQYF. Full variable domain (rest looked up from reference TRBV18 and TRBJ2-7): NAGVMQNPRHLVRRRGQEARLRCSPMKGHSHVYWYRQLPEEGLKFMVYLQKENIIDESGMPKERFSAEFPKEGPSILRIQQVVRGDSAAYFCASSQPYRDRAYEQYFGPGTRLTVT.

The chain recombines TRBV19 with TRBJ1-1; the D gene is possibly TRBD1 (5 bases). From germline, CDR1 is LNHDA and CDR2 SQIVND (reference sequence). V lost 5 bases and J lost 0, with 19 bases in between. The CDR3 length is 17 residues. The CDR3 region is CASSRVPGGTMNTEAFF. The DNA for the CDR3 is TGTGCCAGTAGTCGGGTCCCCGGCGGGACCATGAACACTGAAGCTTTCTTT.

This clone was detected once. The CDR3 nucleotides are TGTGCCAGCAGCTTAGATCAGGGGACGATGGGAGAGACCCAGTACTTC. As protein: CASSLDQGTMGETQYF. The V and J genes are TRBV11-2 and TRBJ2-5; maybe TRBD1 (6 bases). The CDR3 extends over 16 amino acids. Trimming left V 0 bases short and J 4 bases short, with 15 bases between. Germline CDR1 and CDR2: SGHAT and FQNNGV.

The CDR3, as DNA: TGCGCCAGCAGCTTGGGGGGCTGGAGAGAGACCCAGTACTTC. Its protein is CASSLGGWRETQYF. V gene TRBV5-1 combines with J gene TRBJ2-5, with D perhaps matching TRBD1 (5 bases). Between the trimmed V and J ends, which lost 0 bases and 4 bases, there was a span of 10 bases. CDR1 and CDR2 from the germline V gene are SGHRS and YFSETQ. The CDR3 sequence is 14 residues long.

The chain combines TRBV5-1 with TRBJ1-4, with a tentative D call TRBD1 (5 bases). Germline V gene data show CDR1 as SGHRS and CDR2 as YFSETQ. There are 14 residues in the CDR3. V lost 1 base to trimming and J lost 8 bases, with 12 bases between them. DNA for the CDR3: TGCGCCAGCAGCTTGCCGGGGGTAAAAGAAAAACTGTTTTTT. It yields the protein CASSLPGVKEKLFF.

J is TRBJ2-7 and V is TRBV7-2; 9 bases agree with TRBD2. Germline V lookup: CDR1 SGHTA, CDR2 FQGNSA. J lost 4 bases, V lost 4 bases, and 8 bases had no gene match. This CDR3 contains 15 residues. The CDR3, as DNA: TGTGCCAGCAGCTCCCGAGGTAGCGGGGGTTACGAGCAGTACTTC. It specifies CASSSRGSGGYEQYF.

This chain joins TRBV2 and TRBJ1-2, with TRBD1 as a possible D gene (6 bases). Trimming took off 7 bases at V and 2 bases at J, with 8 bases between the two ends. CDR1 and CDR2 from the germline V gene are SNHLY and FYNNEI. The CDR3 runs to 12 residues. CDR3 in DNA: TGTGCCAGCATACAGGGCAACTATGGCTACACCTTC. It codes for CASIQGNYGYTF.

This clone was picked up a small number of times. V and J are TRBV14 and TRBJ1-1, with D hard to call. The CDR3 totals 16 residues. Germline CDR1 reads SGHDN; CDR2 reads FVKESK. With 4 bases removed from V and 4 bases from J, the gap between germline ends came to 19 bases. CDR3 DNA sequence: TGTGCCAGCAGCCTTCTACCCATGGCAAGGAGCACTGAAGCTTTCTTT. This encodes CASSLLPMARSTEAFF.

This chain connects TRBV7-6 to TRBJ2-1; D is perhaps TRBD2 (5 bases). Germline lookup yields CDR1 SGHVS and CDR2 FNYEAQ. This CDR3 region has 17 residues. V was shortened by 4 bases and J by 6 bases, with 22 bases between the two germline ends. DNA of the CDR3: TGTGCCAGCAGCTCCAACCTACCACAAACTAGTGCCAATGAGCAGTTCTTC. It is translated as CASSSNLPQTSANEQFF.

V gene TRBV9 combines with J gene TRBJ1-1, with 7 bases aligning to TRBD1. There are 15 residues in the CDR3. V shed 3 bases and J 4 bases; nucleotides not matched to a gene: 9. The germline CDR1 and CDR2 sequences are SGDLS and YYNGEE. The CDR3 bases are TGTGCCAGCAGCGCGCTGACAGGGTTAGGCACTGAAGCTTTCTTT. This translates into CASSALTGLGTEAFF.

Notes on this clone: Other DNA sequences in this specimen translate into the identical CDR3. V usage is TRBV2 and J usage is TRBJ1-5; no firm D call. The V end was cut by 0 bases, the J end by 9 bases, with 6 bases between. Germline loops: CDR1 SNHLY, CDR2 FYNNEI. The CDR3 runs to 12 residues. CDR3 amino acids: CASSEAYGPQHF. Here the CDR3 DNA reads TGTGCCAGCAGTGAAGCGTACGGGCCCCAGCATTTT.

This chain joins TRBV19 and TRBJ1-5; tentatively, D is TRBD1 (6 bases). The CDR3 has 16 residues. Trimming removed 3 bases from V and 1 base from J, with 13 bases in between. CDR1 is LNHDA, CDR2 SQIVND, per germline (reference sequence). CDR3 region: CASSIPRTVSNQPQHF. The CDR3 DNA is TGTGCCAGTAGTATCCCGCGGACAGTCAGCAATCAGCCCCAGCATTTT.

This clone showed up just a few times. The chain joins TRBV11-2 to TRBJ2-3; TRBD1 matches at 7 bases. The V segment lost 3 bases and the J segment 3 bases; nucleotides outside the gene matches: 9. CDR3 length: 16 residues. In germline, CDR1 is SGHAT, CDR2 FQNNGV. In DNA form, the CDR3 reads TGTGCCAGCAGCTTGTTACAGGGGAAGGGGACAGATACGCAGTATTTT. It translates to CASSLLQGKGTDTQYF.

CDR3 loop: CASSYPDGEDTQYF. The CDR3 DNA follows: TGTGCCAGCAGTTACCCCGACGGGGAAGATACGCAGTATTTT. This sequence joins TRBV6-6 and TRBJ2-3; weak D call: TRBD2 (5 bases). V lost 2 bases and J 5 bases, leaving 11 bases between the germline ends. The germline V gene encodes CDR1 MNHNY and CDR2 SVGAGI (reference sequence). The CDR3 is made up of 14 amino acids.

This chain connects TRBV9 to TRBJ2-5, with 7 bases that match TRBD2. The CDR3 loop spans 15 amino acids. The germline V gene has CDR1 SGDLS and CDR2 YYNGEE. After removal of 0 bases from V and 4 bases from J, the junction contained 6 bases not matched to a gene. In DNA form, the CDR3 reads TGTGCCAGCAGCGTAGATGGGGGGGTGCTAGAGACCCAGTACTTC. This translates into CASSVDGGVLETQYF.

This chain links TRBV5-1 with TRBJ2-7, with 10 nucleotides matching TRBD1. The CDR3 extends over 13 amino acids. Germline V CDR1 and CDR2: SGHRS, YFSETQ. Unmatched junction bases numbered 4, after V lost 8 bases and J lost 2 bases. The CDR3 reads CASTTGGTYEQYF. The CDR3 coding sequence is TGCGCCAGTACGACAGGGGGCACCTACGAGCAGTACTTC. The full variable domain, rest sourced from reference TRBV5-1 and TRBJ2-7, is KAGVTQTPRYLIKTRGQQVTLSCSPISGHRSVSWYQQTPGQGLQFLFEYFSETQRNKGNFPGRFSGRQFSNSRSEMNVSTLELGDSALYLCASTTGGTYEQYFGPGTRLTVT.

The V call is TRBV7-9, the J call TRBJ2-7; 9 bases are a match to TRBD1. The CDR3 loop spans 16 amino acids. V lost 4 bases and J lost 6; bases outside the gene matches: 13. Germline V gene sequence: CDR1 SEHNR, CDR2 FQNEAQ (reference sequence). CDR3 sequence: CASSSTPGTGFSEQYF. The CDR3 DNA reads TGTGCCAGCAGCTCTACGCCCGGGACAGGGTTTTCCGAGCAGTACTTC.

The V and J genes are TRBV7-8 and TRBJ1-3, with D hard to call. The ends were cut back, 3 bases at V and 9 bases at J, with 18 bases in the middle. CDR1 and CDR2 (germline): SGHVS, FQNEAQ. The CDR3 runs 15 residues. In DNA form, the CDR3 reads TGTGCCAGCAGCTTTGCGGCTAACGGCGGTGGCACCATATATTTT. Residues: CASSFAANGGGTIYF. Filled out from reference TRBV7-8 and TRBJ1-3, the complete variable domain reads GAGVSQSPRYKVAKRGQDVALRCDPISGHVSLFWYQQALGQGPEFLTYFQNEAQLDKSGLPSDRFFAERPEGSVSTLKIQRTQQEDSAVYLCASSFAANGGGTIYFGEGSWLTVV.

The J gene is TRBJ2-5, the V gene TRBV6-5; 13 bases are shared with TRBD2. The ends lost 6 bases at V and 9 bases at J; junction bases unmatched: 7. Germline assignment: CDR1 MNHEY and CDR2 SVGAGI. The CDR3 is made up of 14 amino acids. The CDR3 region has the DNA TGTGCCAGCAGCGCCCCCGGACTAGCGGGGGCCCAGTACTTC. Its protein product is CASSAPGLAGAQYF.